Below, 2 T cell receptor beta chains from the same sample are listed, as sequenced in a study of Tregs in tolerant kidney transplant recipients (dated by TCRdb to about 2019). Receptors were amplified or captured by the immunoSEQ multiplex PCR assay. TCRdb obtained this table from immuneACCESS and retained in-frame rearrangements with V and J assigned. These tables miss some clones; where compared with another copy, unresolved V genes account for less than half of the shortfall, and the remainder is unexplained. A total of hundreds of thousands of clones appear in this sample, around 81% of them only once. The ten largest clones represent around 0.61% of the sample. Sequencing was done on a sample of CD4+ T cells from blood. The receptors originated from a human donor in good health.

This rearrangement joins TRBV5-4 to TRBJ1-2, with 10 bases matching TRBD1. Germline V gene lookup returns CDR1 SGHNT and CDR2 YYREEE (reference sequence). Trimming at V came to 4 bases and at J to 5 bases, leaving 8 bases not matched to a gene. The CDR3 sequence is 15 residues long. The CDR3 sequence: CASSPGTGARYGYTF. The CDR3 DNA sequence: TGTGCCAGCAGCCCTGGGACAGGGGCAAGATATGGCTACACCTTC.

This chain joins TRBV6-1 and TRBJ1-5; D call uncertain. The V gene lost 1 base and the J gene lost 6 bases, with 4 bases spanning the gap. The CDR3 runs to 12 residues. The germline V gene has CDR1 MNHNS and CDR2 SASEGT. CDR3 nucleotides: TGTGCCAGCAGTGAAGGTATTCAGCCCCAGCATTTT. Translating it yields CASSEGIQPQHF.